A selection of T cell receptor beta chains follows, all from one sample in a study of PD-L1 blockade in urothelial cancer. This table comes from immunoSEQ multiplex PCR, and its TCRdb copy is limited to in-frame clones, with some not included. Counted here are roughly 25,000 clones, more than 70% occurring once; the ten biggest clones make up under 2%. Here the sequenced sample was PBMCs, taken around atezolizumab (anti-PD-L1) treatment. The receptors originated from a man between 65 and 85 years old with urothelial cancer. CDR3s include the opening cysteine and the closing phenylalanine or tryptophan. Fields, in order: V gene, clone size, J gene, D gene, CDR3 DNA, CDR3 protein. A D gene is named only where the DNA matches it firmly. A clone size is listed for some rows: how often the clone was seen (once, few, many), or a class if it is expanded.

v_gene: TRBV19
abundance: .
j_gene: TRBJ1-4
d_gene: .
CDR3nt: TGTGCCAGTAGTATAAGGTATCCGACGGACACCCAAAATGAAAAACTGTTTTTT
CDR3aa: CASSIRYPTDTQNEKLFF

v_gene: TRBV9
abundance: .
j_gene: TRBJ2-5
d_gene: TRBD2
CDR3nt: TGTGCCAGCAGTGGACTCCGAGGGGCGGGAGAAGAGACCCAGTACTTC
CDR3aa: CASSGLRGAGEETQYF

v_gene: TRBV18
abundance: .
j_gene: TRBJ2-5
d_gene: TRBD2
CDR3nt: TGTGCCAGCTCACCACTGGCTAGCGGGAGCTCGCTTTTTGAGACCCAGTACTTC
CDR3aa: CASSPLASGSSLFETQYF

v_gene: TRBV6-1
abundance: .
j_gene: TRBJ2-1
d_gene: TRBD1
CDR3nt: TGTGCCGGTAGACAGGGGCTTTACAATGAGCAGTTCTTC
CDR3aa: CAGRQGLYNEQFF

v_gene: TRBV30
abundance: .
j_gene: TRBJ1-2
d_gene: .
CDR3nt: TGTGCCTGGAGTGTAAGACCGGGGGGTAAACCCTATGGCTACACCTTC
CDR3aa: CAWSVRPGGKPYGYTF

v_gene: TRBV19
abundance: .
j_gene: TRBJ2-5
d_gene: TRBD1
CDR3nt: TGTGCCAGTAGTTCCGGACAGGGGTGGGAGACCCAGTACTTC
CDR3aa: CASSSGQGWETQYF

v_gene: TRBV5-4
abundance: .
j_gene: TRBJ1-2
d_gene: TRBD1
CDR3nt: TGTGCCAGCAGCTTTGACAGGGGGCAGGCCTATGGCTACACCTTC
CDR3aa: CASSFDRGQAYGYTF

v_gene: TRBV5-1
abundance: .
j_gene: TRBJ2-7
d_gene: TRBD1
CDR3nt: TGCGCCAGCAGCCGACAGGGGGAAGACGAGCAGTACTTC
CDR3aa: CASSRQGEDEQYF

v_gene: TRBV9
abundance: .
j_gene: TRBJ2-3
d_gene: TRBD2
CDR3nt: TGTGCCAGCAGCGTAAGGGCTAGCGGTTCAGATACGCAGTATTTT
CDR3aa: CASSVRASGSDTQYF

v_gene: TRBV6-5
abundance: .
j_gene: TRBJ2-1
d_gene: TRBD2
CDR3nt: TGTGCCAGCAGTTACTCGTCTCTAGCGGTCAATGAGCAGTTCTTC
CDR3aa: CASSYSSLAVNEQFF

v_gene: TRBV5-6
abundance: .
j_gene: TRBJ1-2
d_gene: TRBD1
CDR3nt: TGTGCCAGCAGCTGGACAGGGACTAAGGGCTACACCTTC
CDR3aa: CASSWTGTKGYTF

v_gene: TRBV28
abundance: once
j_gene: TRBJ2-5
d_gene: .
CDR3nt: TGTGCCAGCAGCCTATTACAGGGACAAGAGACCCAGTACTTC
CDR3aa: CASSLLQGQETQYF

v_gene: TRBV10-3
abundance: .
j_gene: TRBJ1-2
d_gene: .
CDR3nt: TGTGCCATCAGTGGGGGCAGGGAATATGGCTACACCTTC
CDR3aa: CAISGGREYGYTF

v_gene: TRBV5-1
abundance: .
j_gene: TRBJ1-1
d_gene: .
CDR3nt: TGCGCCAGCAGCTTGATTAGCGAGCGTGAAGCTTTCTTT
CDR3aa: CASSLISEREAFF

v_gene: TRBV4-3
abundance: .
j_gene: TRBJ2-2
d_gene: TRBD2
CDR3nt: TGCGCCAGCAGCCAAGATCGGACTAGTTATGCCGGGGAGCTGTTTTTT
CDR3aa: CASSQDRTSYAGELFF

v_gene: TRBV28
abundance: few
j_gene: TRBJ2-2
d_gene: TRBD2
CDR3nt: TGTGCCAGCAGGGGACTACACTCCGGTTCAGGGGAGCTGTTTTTT
CDR3aa: CASRGLHSGSGELFF

v_gene: TRBV5-1
abundance: once
j_gene: TRBJ2-3
d_gene: TRBD1
CDR3nt: TGCGCCAGCAGCTTGGCCGGTACAGGGGGCAAGGGTACGCAGTATTTT
CDR3aa: CASSLAGTGGKGTQYF

v_gene: TRBV7-9
abundance: .
j_gene: TRBJ1-2
d_gene: .
CDR3nt: TGTGCCAGCACCCTCTCGGAGGGGCTTTGGTATGGCTACACCTTC
CDR3aa: CASTLSEGLWYGYTF

v_gene: TRBV28
abundance: once
j_gene: TRBJ1-1
d_gene: TRBD1
CDR3nt: TGTGCCAGCAGGACCCCGGGACAGGGGGCTAGAGTAACTGAAGCTTTCTTT
CDR3aa: CASRTPGQGARVTEAFF

v_gene: TRBV5-1
abundance: .
j_gene: TRBJ2-1
d_gene: TRBD2
CDR3nt: TGCGCCAGCAGCTCGAAACGGGCTAGCGGGAGGGGTGAGCAGTTCTTC
CDR3aa: CASSSKRASGRGEQFF

v_gene: TRBV4-1
abundance: .
j_gene: TRBJ2-3
d_gene: .
CDR3nt: TGCGCCAGCAGCCAAGAGAGAGGGAGCTATGGGGATACGCAGTATTTT
CDR3aa: CASSQERGSYGDTQYF

v_gene: TRBV7-7
abundance: .
j_gene: TRBJ2-2
d_gene: .
CDR3nt: TGTGCCAGCAGCCGAACAGAATCACAGAACACCGGGGAGCTGTTTTTT
CDR3aa: CASSRTESQNTGELFF

v_gene: TRBV4-3
abundance: .
j_gene: TRBJ1-1
d_gene: TRBD1
CDR3nt: TGCGCCAGCAGCCAAGATGGGACAGCGATTGAAGCTTTCTTT
CDR3aa: CASSQDGTAIEAFF

v_gene: TRBV5-4
abundance: .
j_gene: TRBJ1-1
d_gene: TRBD1
CDR3nt: TGTGCCAGCGGTACAGGGGGCGGAGACACTGAAGCTTTCTTT
CDR3aa: CASGTGGGDTEAFF

v_gene: TRBV9
abundance: few
j_gene: TRBJ2-7
d_gene: TRBD1
CDR3nt: TGTGCCAGCAGCGCAGAACCGGGACAGGCGGAATACTTC
CDR3aa: CASSAEPGQAEYF

v_gene: TRBV30
abundance: .
j_gene: TRBJ2-6
d_gene: .
CDR3nt: TGTGCCTGGAGTGTATATACAGGCGATCTTCTTTCCTCTGGGGCCAACGTCCTGACTTTC
CDR3aa: CAWSVYTGDLLSSGANVLTF

v_gene: TRBV27
abundance: .
j_gene: TRBJ1-2
d_gene: .
CDR3nt: TGTGCCAGCAGCCAGGGGTCCCGCTATGGCTACACCTTC
CDR3aa: CASSQGSRYGYTF

v_gene: TRBV2
abundance: .
j_gene: TRBJ2-7
d_gene: .
CDR3nt: TGTGCCAGCAGTGTGACTAGGACCCCCAACGAGCAGTACTTC
CDR3aa: CASSVTRTPNEQYF

v_gene: TRBV11-2
abundance: .
j_gene: TRBJ1-1
d_gene: .
CDR3nt: TGTGCCAGCAGCTTACCCTTCGGGGGACCGAACACTGAAGCTTTCTTT
CDR3aa: CASSLPFGGPNTEAFF

v_gene: TRBV29-1
abundance: .
j_gene: TRBJ1-2
d_gene: .
CDR3nt: TGCAGCGTTGAAGACAGGGAAGGCTACACCTTC
CDR3aa: CSVEDREGYTF

v_gene: TRBV4-3
abundance: few
j_gene: TRBJ2-5
d_gene: TRBD2
CDR3nt: TGCGCCAGCAGCCAAGAGGCGGCGGGAGATTGGGGGGAGACCCAGTACTTC
CDR3aa: CASSQEAAGDWGETQYF

v_gene: TRBV7-3
abundance: .
j_gene: TRBJ2-3
d_gene: .
CDR3nt: TGTGCCAGCAGCTTGACAATAAGCACAGATACGCAGTATTTT
CDR3aa: CASSLTISTDTQYF

v_gene: TRBV5-7
abundance: .
j_gene: TRBJ2-5
d_gene: .
CDR3nt: TGTGCCAGCAGCTTGGCAGGCAGGGGTGTGGAGACCCAGTACTTC
CDR3aa: CASSLAGRGVETQYF

v_gene: TRBV5-1
abundance: once
j_gene: TRBJ2-3
d_gene: .
CDR3nt: TGCGCCAGCAGCTTGGATAACGCAGGGTCGGCAGATACGCAGTATTTT
CDR3aa: CASSLDNAGSADTQYF

v_gene: TRBV4-2
abundance: .
j_gene: TRBJ2-1
d_gene: .
CDR3nt: TGTGCCAGCAGCCAAAGGCCAGGAACCTCGGAAATTGACAATGAGCAGTTCTTC
CDR3aa: CASSQRPGTSEIDNEQFF

v_gene: TRBV4-3
abundance: .
j_gene: TRBJ1-4
d_gene: .
CDR3nt: TGCGCCAGCAGCCAAGATCTCTTCCGGGAATCCGCTAATGAAAAACTGTTTTTT
CDR3aa: CASSQDLFRESANEKLFF